This T cell receptor beta chain was identified in a study of T cell responses to AZD1222 COVID-19 vaccine. The sample holds many counts of this clone. Libraries were prepared by immunoSEQ multiplex PCR; TCRdb keeps only in-frame clonotypes and omits some of them. The sample lists roughly 120,000 clones; about 86% were seen once. Germline-derived CDR1 and CDR2 are MDHEN and SYDVKM. J lost 6 bases, V lost 5 bases, and 5 bases had no gene match. CDR3 length: 14 amino acids. The source was peripheral blood, collected 28 days after the second AZD1222 dose. The chain links TRBV28 to TRBJ2-2, with 8 bases that match TRBD2. The receptor was isolated from an adult who received the AZD1222 COVID-19 vaccine. The CDR3 region is CASSRGGSAGELFF. The CDR3 coding sequence is TGTGCCAGCAGTCGGGGGGGAAGTGCCGGGGAGCTGTTTTTT.